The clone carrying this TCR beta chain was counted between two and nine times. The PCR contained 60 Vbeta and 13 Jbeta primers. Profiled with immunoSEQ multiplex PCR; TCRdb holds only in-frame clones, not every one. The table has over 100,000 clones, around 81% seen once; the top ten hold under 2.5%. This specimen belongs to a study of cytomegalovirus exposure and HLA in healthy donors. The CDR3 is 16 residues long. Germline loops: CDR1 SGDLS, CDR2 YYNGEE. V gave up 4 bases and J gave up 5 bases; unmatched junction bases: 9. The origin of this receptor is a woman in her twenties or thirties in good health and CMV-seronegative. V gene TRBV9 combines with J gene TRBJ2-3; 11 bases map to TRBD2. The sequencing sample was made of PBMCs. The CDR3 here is CASSSLSGRAGDTQYF. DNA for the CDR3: TGTGCCAGCAGCTCGCTTAGCGGGAGGGCCGGAGATACGCAGTATTTT. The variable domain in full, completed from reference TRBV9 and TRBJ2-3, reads DSGVTQTPKHLITATGQRVTLRCSPRSGDLSVYWYQQSLDQGLQFLIQYYNGEERAKGNILERFSAQQFPDLHSELNLSSLELGDSALYFCASSSLSGRAGDTQYFGPGTRLTVL.